This TCR beta chain was profiled in a study of cytotoxic CD8 clonotypes in ibrutinib-treated CLL. Study-level results: Rare overall, public clonotypes shrank or held steady under therapy. Upon ibrutinib response clonality rose, and upon progression it fell back toward baseline.

The data were produced by immunoSEQ multiplex PCR, yet TCRdb's version contains in-frame clones alone and is incomplete. Found here are some 29,000 clones, 62% of them singletons; the top ten hold less than 15%. This CDR3 has 14 residues. CDR1 and CDR2 (germline): KGHSH, LQKENI. J gave up 6 bases and V 8 bases, and 9 bases lay outside the gene matches. A note on this clone: Its matching antigen is unknown.

The chain joins TRBV18 to TRBJ1-5; 8 bases agree with TRBD1. The source is a human donor with chronic lymphocytic leukemia. The material sequenced was PBMCs, taken before ibrutinib treatment. The CDR3: CASDGQGGSQPQHF. The CDR3 nucleotides are TGTGCCAGCGATGGACAGGGAGGAAGTCAGCCCCAGCATTTT. Complete variable domain (other parts from reference TRBV18 and TRBJ1-5): NAGVMQNPRHLVRRRGQEARLRCSPMKGHSHVYWYRQLPEEGLKFMVYLQKENIIDESGMPKERFSAEFPKEGPSILRIQQVVRGDSAAYFCASDGQGGSQPQHFGDGTRLSIL.